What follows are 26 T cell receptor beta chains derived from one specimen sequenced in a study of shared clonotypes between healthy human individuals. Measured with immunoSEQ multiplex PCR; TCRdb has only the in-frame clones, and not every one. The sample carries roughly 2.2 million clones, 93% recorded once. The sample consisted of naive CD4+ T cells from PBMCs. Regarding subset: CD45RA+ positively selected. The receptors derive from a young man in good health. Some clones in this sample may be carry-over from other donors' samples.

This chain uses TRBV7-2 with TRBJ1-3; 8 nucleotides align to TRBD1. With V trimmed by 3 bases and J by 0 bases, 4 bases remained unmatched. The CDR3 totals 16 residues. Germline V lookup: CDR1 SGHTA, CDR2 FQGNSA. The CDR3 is CASSLGQALSGNTIYF. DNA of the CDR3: TGTGCCAGCAGCTTGGGACAGGCGCTCTCTGGAAACACCATATATTTT.

CDR3 loop: CASSSSYGLAGGKGSYEQYF. CDR3 DNA sequence: TGTGCCAGCAGCTCCTCATACGGACTAGCGGGAGGAAAAGGCTCCTACGAGCAGTACTTC. This rearrangement joins TRBV7-3 to TRBJ2-7, with 14 bases lining up with TRBD2. Germline values: CDR1 SGHTA, CDR2 FQGTGA. This CDR3 has 20 amino acids. J lost 0 bases, V lost 4 bases, and 14 bases had no gene match.

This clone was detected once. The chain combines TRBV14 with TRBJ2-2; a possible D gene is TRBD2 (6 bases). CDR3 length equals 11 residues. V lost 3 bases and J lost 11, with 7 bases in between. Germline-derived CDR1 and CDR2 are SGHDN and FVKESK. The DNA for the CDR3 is TGTGCCAGCAGCCAGACTAGAGAGCTGTTTTTT. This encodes CASSQTRELFF.

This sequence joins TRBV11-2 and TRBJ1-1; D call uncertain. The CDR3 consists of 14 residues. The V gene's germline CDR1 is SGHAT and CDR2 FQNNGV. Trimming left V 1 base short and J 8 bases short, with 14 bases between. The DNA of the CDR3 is TGTGCCAGCAGCTTAGCGTTACAACCCTACGAAGCTTTCTTT. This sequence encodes CASSLALQPYEAFF.

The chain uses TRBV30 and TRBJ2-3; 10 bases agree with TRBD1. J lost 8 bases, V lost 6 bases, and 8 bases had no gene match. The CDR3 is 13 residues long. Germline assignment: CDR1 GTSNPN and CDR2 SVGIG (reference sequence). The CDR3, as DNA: TGTGCCTGTGGGACAGGGGTAGCTTTTACGCAGTATTTT. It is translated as CACGTGVAFTQYF.

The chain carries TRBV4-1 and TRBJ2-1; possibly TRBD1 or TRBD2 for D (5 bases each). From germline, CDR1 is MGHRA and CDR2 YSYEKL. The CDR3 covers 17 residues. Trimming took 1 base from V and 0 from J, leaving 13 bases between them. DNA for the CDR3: TGCGCCAGCAGCCAAGTGTCGGCAGGGAGCTCCTACAATGAGCAGTTCTTC. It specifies CASSQVSAGSSYNEQFF.

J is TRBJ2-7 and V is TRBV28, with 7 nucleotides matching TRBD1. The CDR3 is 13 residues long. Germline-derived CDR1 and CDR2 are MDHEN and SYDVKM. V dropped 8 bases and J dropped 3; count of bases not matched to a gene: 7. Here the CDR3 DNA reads TGTGCCAGCGGATCGGGACAGAGCTACGAGCAGTACTTC. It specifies CASGSGQSYEQYF.

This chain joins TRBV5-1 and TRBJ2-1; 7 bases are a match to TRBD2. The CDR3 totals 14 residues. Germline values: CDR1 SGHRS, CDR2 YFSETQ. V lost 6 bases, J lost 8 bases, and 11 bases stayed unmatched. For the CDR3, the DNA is TGCGCCAGCACTCCAGAGGCGGGAGACCATGAGCAGTTCTTC. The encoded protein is CASTPEAGDHEQFF.

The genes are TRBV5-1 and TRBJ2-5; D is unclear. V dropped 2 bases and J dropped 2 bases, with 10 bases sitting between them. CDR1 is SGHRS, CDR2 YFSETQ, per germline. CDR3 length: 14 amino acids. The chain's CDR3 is CASSFRHMQETQYF. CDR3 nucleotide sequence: TGCGCCAGCAGCTTTAGACATATGCAAGAGACCCAGTACTTC.

The CDR3, as DNA: TGTGCCAGCAGCTTACAGTTAGCGGGAGGCACAGATACGCAGTATTTT. Encoded protein: CASSLQLAGGTDTQYF. This rearrangement joins TRBV7-6 to TRBJ2-3; TRBD2 agrees at 9 bases. The CDR3 extends over 16 amino acids. Per germline, CDR1 SGHVS and CDR2 FNYEAQ. The V and J ends lost 2 bases and 1 base, in that order; junction bases with no gene match: 4.

CDR3 loop: CASRGGTDTQYF. The CDR3 coding sequence is TGCGCCAGCAGAGGCGGCACAGATACGCAGTATTTT. This rearrangement joins TRBV5-1 to TRBJ2-3; the D is unclear. This CDR3 is 12 amino acids long. Germline V gives CDR1 SGHRS, CDR2 YFSETQ. V dropped 5 bases and J dropped 1 base, with 5 bases sitting between them.

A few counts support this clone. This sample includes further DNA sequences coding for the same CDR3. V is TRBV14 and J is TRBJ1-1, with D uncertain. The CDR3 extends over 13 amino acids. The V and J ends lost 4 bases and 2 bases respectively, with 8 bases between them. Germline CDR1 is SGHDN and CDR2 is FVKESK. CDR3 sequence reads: CASSLGLNTEAFF. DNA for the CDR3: TGTGCCAGCAGCCTAGGGCTTAACACTGAAGCTTTCTTT.

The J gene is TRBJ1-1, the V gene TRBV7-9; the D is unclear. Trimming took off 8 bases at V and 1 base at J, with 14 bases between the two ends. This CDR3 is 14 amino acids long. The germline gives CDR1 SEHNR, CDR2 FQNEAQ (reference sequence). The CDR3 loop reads CASGWIARNTEAFF. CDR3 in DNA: TGTGCCAGCGGTTGGATTGCAAGGAACACTGAAGCTTTCTTT.

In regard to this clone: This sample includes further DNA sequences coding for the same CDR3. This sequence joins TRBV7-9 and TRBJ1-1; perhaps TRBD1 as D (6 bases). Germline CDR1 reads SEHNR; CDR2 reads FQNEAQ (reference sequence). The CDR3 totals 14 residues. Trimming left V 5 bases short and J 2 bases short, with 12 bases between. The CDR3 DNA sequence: TGTGCCAGCAGCCTAGGGACACCCAACACTGAAGCTTTCTTT. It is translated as CASSLGTPNTEAFF.

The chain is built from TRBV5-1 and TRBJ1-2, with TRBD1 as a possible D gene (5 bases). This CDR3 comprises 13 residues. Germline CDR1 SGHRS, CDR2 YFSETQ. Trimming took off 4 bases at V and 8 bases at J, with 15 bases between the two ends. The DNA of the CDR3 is TGCGCCAGCAGCGCTCAGGGAGTGGGAGGCTACACCTTC. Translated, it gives CASSAQGVGGYTF.

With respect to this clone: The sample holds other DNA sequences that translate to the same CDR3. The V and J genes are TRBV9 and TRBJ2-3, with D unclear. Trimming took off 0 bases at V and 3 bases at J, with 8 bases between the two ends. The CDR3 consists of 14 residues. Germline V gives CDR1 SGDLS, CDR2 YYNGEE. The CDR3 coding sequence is TGTGCCAGCAGCGTAGCTTCTAGTACAGATACGCAGTATTTT. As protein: CASSVASSTDTQYF.

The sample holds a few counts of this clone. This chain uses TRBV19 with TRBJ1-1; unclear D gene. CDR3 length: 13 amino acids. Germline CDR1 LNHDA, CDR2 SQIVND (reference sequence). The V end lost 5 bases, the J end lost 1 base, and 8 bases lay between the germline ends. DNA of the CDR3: TGTGCCAGTAGTCCCACACGGAACACTGAAGCTTTCTTT. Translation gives CASSPTRNTEAFF.

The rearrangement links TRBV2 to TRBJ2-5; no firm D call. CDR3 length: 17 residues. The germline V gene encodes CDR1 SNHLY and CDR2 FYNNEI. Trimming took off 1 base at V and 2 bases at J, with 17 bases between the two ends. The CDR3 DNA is TGTGCCAGCAGTGAAGTCCCCGCACTCGTTTCTCAAGAGACCCAGTACTTC. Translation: CASSEVPALVSQETQYF.

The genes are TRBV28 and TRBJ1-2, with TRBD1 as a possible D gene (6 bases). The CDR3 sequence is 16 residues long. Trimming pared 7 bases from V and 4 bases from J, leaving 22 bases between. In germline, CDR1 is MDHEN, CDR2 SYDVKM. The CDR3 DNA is TGTGCCAGCACTCTTGTGGGGGGCTGGGGAGTCTATGGCTACACCTTC. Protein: CASTLVGGWGVYGYTF.

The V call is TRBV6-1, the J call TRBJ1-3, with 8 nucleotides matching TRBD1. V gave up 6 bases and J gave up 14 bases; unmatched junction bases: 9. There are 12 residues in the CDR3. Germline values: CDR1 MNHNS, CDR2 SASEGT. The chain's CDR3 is CASRPPGDRLYF. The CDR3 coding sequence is TGTGCCAGCAGGCCGCCCGGGGACAGGTTATATTTT.

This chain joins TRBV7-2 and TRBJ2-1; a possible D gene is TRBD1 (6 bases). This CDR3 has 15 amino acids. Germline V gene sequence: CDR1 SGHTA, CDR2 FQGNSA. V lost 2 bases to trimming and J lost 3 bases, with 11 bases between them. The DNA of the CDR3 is TGTGCCAGCAGCTTACAGGGGCCTGTCTACAATGAGCAGTTCTTC. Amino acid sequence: CASSLQGPVYNEQFF. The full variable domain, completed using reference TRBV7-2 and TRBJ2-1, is GAGVSQSPSNKVTEKGKDVELRCDPISGHTALYWYRQSLGQGLEFLIYFQGNSAPDKSGLPSDRFSAERTGGSVSTLTIQRTQQEDSAVYLCASSLQGPVYNEQFFGPGTRLTVL.

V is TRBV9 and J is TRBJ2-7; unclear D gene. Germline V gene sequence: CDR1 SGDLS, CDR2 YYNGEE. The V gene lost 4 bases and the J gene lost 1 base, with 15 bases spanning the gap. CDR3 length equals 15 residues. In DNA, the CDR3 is TGTGCCAGCAGCCCCCAGAGGAGCGCATCCTACGAGCAGTACTTC. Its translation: CASSPQRSASYEQYF.

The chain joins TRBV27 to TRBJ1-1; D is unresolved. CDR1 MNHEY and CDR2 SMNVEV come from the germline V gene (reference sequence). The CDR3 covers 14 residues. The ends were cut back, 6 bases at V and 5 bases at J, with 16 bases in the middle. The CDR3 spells CASSSAAGRTEAFF. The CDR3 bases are TGTGCCAGCAGCTCGGCGGCCGGGAGAACTGAAGCTTTCTTT.

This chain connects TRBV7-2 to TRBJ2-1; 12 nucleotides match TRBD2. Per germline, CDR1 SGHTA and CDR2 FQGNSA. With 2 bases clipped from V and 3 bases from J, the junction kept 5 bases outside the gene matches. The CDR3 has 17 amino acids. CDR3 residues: CASSLTTTSGSYNEQFF. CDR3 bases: TGTGCCAGCAGCTTAACGACGACTAGCGGGAGCTACAATGAGCAGTTCTTC.

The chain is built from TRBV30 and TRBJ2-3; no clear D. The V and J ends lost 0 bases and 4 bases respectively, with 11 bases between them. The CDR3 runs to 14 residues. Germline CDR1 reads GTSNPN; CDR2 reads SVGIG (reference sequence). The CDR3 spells CAWSVGGTSDTQYF. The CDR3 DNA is TGTGCCTGGAGTGTTGGCGGTACGTCAGATACGCAGTATTTT.

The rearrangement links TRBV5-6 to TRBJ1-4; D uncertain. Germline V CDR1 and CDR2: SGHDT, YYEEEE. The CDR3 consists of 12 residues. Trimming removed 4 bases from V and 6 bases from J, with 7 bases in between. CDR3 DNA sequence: TGTGCCAGCAGCAAGGGAGATGAAAAACTGTTTTTT. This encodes CASSKGDEKLFF.